The rows below give T cell receptor beta chains drawn from one sample of a study of cytomegalovirus exposure and HLA in healthy donors. Clones were read by immunoSEQ multiplex PCR, and TCRdb kept only the in-frame ones, dropping some. The data hold about 190,000 clones, with more than 75% observed a single time. Sequencing was carried out using PBMCs. These receptors originate from a woman in her fifties or sixties in good health and CMV-seropositive. Both conserved end residues are part of each CDR3. The D gene is left open where the match is weak. Clone size is stated in some rows and not others, as once, few, many or a class when expanded.

>.|TRBV7-3|.|TRBJ2-3
TGTGCCAGCAGCCACAGGGGGGGGGTCACAGATACGCAGTATTTT
CASSHRGGVTDTQYF
>.|TRBV7-9|.|TRBJ2-5
TGTGCCAGCAGTTCCGATAGTAGAGAGACCCAGTACTTC
CASSSDSRETQYF
>TRBD1|TRBV6-5|.|TRBJ2-2
TGTGCCAGCAGTTGGGACAGGTTGGGCACCGGGGAGCTGTTTTTT
CASSWDRLGTGELFF
>.|TRBV15|.|TRBJ1-3
TGTGCCACCAGCAGAAGACAGCAGGGATCTGGAAACACCATATATTTT
CATSRRQQGSGNTIYF
>.|TRBV7-8|.|TRBJ2-2
TGTGCCAGCAGCTTAAATTCGGCAGAGGCCGGGGAGCTGTTTTTT
CASSLNSAEAGELFF
>TRBD2|TRBV5-4|.|TRBJ2-1
TGTGCCAGCAGCTACGGGGGGACCGACTACAATGAGCAGTTCTTC
CASSYGGTDYNEQFF
>TRBD1|TRBV5-8|.|TRBJ1-1
TGTGCCGGGACAGGACAGGGGAACACTGAAGCTTTCTTT
CAGTGQGNTEAFF
>TRBD1|TRBV27|.|TRBJ1-4
TGTGCCAGCAGTTCATTACAGGGGAATAATGAAAAACTGTTTTTT
CASSSLQGNNEKLFF
>.|TRBV5-4|.|TRBJ1-2
TGTGCCAGCAGCTTGGGGGGGGAGGCGAACTATGGCTACACCTTC
CASSLGGEANYGYTF
>TRBD2|TRBV2|.|TRBJ2-3
TGTGCCAGCAGTGAAAGGGGGGCTAGCGGGGGCCTAAAGACAGATACGCAGTATTTT
CASSERGASGGLKTDTQYF
>.|TRBV7-9|few|TRBJ1-5
TGTGCCAGCAGCCCGCTCTCAAGCCCCAAGCATTTT
CASSPLSSPKHF
>TRBD2|TRBV7-8|.|TRBJ2-3
TGTGCCAGCAGCTTACTAGCGGGGGGGGCGGATACGCAGTATTTT
CASSLLAGGADTQYF
>.|TRBV2|.|TRBJ1-2
TGTGCCAGCAGTGATTCGTCTAACTATGGCTACACCTTC
CASSDSSNYGYTF
>.|TRBV5-8|.|TRBJ1-3
TGTGCCAGCAGCTTGTTACAGGCGGGAAACACCATATATTTT
CASSLLQAGNTIYF
>TRBD2|TRBV19|few|TRBJ2-3
TGTGCCAGTAGTATAGTGGGGGGGGATACGCAGTATTTT
CASSIVGGDTQYF
>TRBD1|TRBV7-6|once|TRBJ2-7
TGTGCCAGCAGCAAAACCGGGACAGGGGGTGAGCAGTACTTC
CASSKTGTGGEQYF
>TRBD2|TRBV5-6|once|TRBJ2-5
TGTGCCAGCAGCGGGGGGGGACTGGGGGAGACCCAGTACTTC
CASSGGGLGETQYF
>TRBD2|TRBV5-5|.|TRBJ2-7
TGTGCCAGCAGCGCCAACGGACTAGCCGGCTACGAGCAGTACTTC
CASSANGLAGYEQYF
>TRBD2|TRBV28|.|TRBJ2-5
TGTGCCAGCAGTTTAGGACTAGCGGGGGGGCAGGAGACCCAGTACTTC
CASSLGLAGGQETQYF
>.|TRBV15|.|TRBJ1-5
TGTGCCACCAGCAGATGGGGGGGTGGCAATCAGCCCCAGCATTTT
CATSRWGGGNQPQHF
>.|TRBV15|.|TRBJ2-1
TGTGCCACGAGCTCCCGTAATACATACAATGAGCAGTTCTTC
CATSSRNTYNEQFF
>TRBD1|TRBV7-2|.|TRBJ2-2
TGTGCCAGCAGCTTGACAGGGATCACCGGGGAGCTGTTTTTT
CASSLTGITGELFF
>.|TRBV5-5|.|TRBJ1-1
TGTGCCAGCAGCTTGGTGGCTTTCCCTGAAGCTTTCTTT
CASSLVAFPEAFF
>.|TRBV2|.|TRBJ2-2
TGTGCCAGCAGGGAAGTAGCGCCTACCGGGGAGCTGTTTTTT
CASREVAPTGELFF
>.|TRBV27|.|TRBJ2-3
TGTGCCAGCAGTGCAGCAGGGGCTAGCACAGATACGCAGTATTTT
CASSAAGASTDTQYF
>TRBD1|TRBV6-5|.|TRBJ1-4
TGTGCCAGCAGTTCGGACAGGGTGAGGGGGAATGAAAAACTGTTTTTT
CASSSDRVRGNEKLFF
>TRBD1|TRBV10-3|once|TRBJ1-2
TGTGCCGCCCGACAGGGGCTCAACTATGGCTACACCTTC
CAARQGLNYGYTF
>.|TRBV27|.|TRBJ1-1
TGTGCCAGCAGGGGGGACTTGAACACTGAAGCTTTCTTT
CASRGDLNTEAFF
>.|TRBV7-9|.|TRBJ1-1
TGTGCCAGCAATCGAGGAAGTTTGAACACTGAAGCTTTCTTT
CASNRGSLNTEAFF
>TRBD1|TRBV6-5|once|TRBJ1-4
TGTGCCAGCAGGGGACAGGCCAGTGATAATGAAAAACTGTTTTTT
CASRGQASDNEKLFF
>TRBD1|TRBV4-2|.|TRBJ1-5
TGTGCCAGCAGCCCTCAGGGGGCTAGCAATCAGCCCCAGCATTTT
CASSPQGASNQPQHF
>.|TRBV6-5|few|TRBJ2-7
TGTGCCAGCAGTTACTCTAGGGGCAGGGGCTACGAGCAGTACTTC
CASSYSRGRGYEQYF
>TRBD1|TRBV5-4|.|TRBJ2-7
TGTGCCAGCAGCTTAACCGGGACAGGCTACGAGCAGTACTTC
CASSLTGTGYEQYF
>.|TRBV30|.|TRBJ2-5
TGTGCCTGGAGTGTGATGGACAGTCTTGGTTCACAAGAGACCCAGTACTTC
CAWSVMDSLGSQETQYF
>TRBD2|TRBV5-1|.|TRBJ2-1
TGCGCCAGCAGCTTTTTGCAGGGAGGGGAGCAGTTCTTC
CASSFLQGGEQFF
>TRBD1|TRBV4-3|.|TRBJ1-5
TGCGCCAGCAGCCAAGACACAGGGGAAGGACAGCCCCAGCATTTT
CASSQDTGEGQPQHF
>TRBD1|TRBV6-5|.|TRBJ2-6
TGTGCCAGCACCAGGGGGACCTCTGGGGCCAACGTCCTGACTTTC
CASTRGTSGANVLTF
>.|TRBV19|few|TRBJ2-2
TGTGCCAGTAGTATAGAGCGGCACACCGGGGAGCTGTTTTTT
CASSIERHTGELFF
>TRBD1|TRBV4-1|.|TRBJ2-7
TGCGCCAGCAGCCACACCACCGGGACAGCCTACGAGCAGTACTTC
CASSHTTGTAYEQYF
>.|TRBV7-9|.|TRBJ1-2
TGTGCCAGCAGCCGAGAGAGCCCCTATGGCTACACCTTC
CASSRESPYGYTF
>.|TRBV5-1|.|TRBJ1-1
TGCGCCAGCAGCTCAAATCAGAACACTGAAGCTTTCTTT
CASSSNQNTEAFF
>.|TRBV15|.|TRBJ1-5
TGTGCCACAAGGGGAGGACAAGGGAGTCTCCAGGGCCAGCATTTT
CATRGGQGSLQGQHF
>.|TRBV1|.|TRBJ2-7
TGCACCAGCAGCCAAGATCGACGGGGGGGTCTATACGAGCAGTACTTC
CTSSQDRRGGLYEQYF
>TRBD2|TRBV5-4|once|TRBJ2-1
TGTGCCAGCAGCCCAGGGGGACTAGCGGCGATGAGCTCCTACAATGAGCAGTTCTTC
CASSPGGLAAMSSYNEQFF
>TRBD1|TRBV9|.|TRBJ2-2
TGTGCCAGCAGCGTAGGGGGGACAGGGAACACCGGGGAGCTGTTTTTT
CASSVGGTGNTGELFF
>.|TRBV5-4|.|TRBJ2-5
TGTGCCAGCAGCTTGCCGGGGCAAGAGACCCAGTACTTC
CASSLPGQETQYF
>TRBD1|TRBV7-8|.|TRBJ1-6
TGTGCCAGCAGCCCAGGGGGAAATTCACCCCTCCACTTT
CASSPGGNSPLHF
>TRBD2|TRBV27|.|TRBJ2-3
TGTGCCAGCAGTTTACTAGCGGGGGTAGATACGCAGTATTTT
CASSLLAGVDTQYF
>.|TRBV10-3|.|TRBJ1-6
TGTGCCATCAGTGAGTCAAGGGGGGGTAATTCACCCCTCCACTTT
CAISESRGGNSPLHF
>.|TRBV28|.|TRBJ2-1
TGTGCCAGCAGTTTATGGGGCAGGGGATCAAATGAGCAGTTCTTC
CASSLWGRGSNEQFF
>TRBD1|TRBV7-3|few|TRBJ1-1
TGTGCCAGCAGCTTAATGGGGACAGTGAACACTGAAGCTTTCTTT
CASSLMGTVNTEAFF
>TRBD2|TRBV5-1|.|TRBJ2-2
TGCGCCAGCAGCTTAACTAGCGGGTCCCCCCCCGGGGAGCTGTTTTTT
CASSLTSGSPPGELFF
>.|TRBV6-6|once|TRBJ1-1
TGTGCCAGCAGGAAGGGGAGGGACACTGAAGCTTTCTTT
CASRKGRDTEAFF
>.|TRBV5-6|.|TRBJ1-1
TGTGCCAGCAGGCCTTGGGGGGGCACTGAAGCTTTCTTT
CASRPWGGTEAFF
>.|TRBV10-2|.|TRBJ2-5
TGCGCCAGCCACTTTGCGGGGCAAGAGACCCAGTACTTC
CASHFAGQETQYF
>TRBD1|TRBV7-9|few|TRBJ1-2
TGTGCCAGCAGCTTAGGACAGGGAGCTGGCTACACCTTC
CASSLGQGAGYTF
>TRBD2|TRBV6-5|.|TRBJ2-1
TGTGCCAGCAGTTACTCGGCGGGGGAGTACAATGAGCAGTTCTTC
CASSYSAGEYNEQFF
>.|TRBV6-6|.|TRBJ1-6
TGTGCCAGCTGGCCGGGGATGAATTCACCCCTCCACTTT
CASWPGMNSPLHF
>TRBD2|TRBV5-4|.|TRBJ2-1
TGTGCCAGCAGCCAAGATCCCAGTAGCGGGAACAATGAGCAGTTCTTC
CASSQDPSSGNNEQFF
>TRBD1|TRBV6-5|.|TRBJ1-1
TGTGCCAGCAGATCCACAGGGGGTACAGCTTTCTTT
CASRSTGGTAFF